These 17 T cell receptor beta chains were sequenced from one sample in a study of T cells in Graves' hyperthyroidism and ophthalmopathy (dated by TCRdb to the late 2010s). The method was multiplex PCR. Sequencing relied on an Illumina HiSeq 2000. TCR beta CDR3 regions were amplified from RNA transcripts. For the first round of RT-PCR on the TCR CDR3, the HTBI primer set was used together with the Qiagen OneStep RT-PCR kit. TCRdb trimmed the raw reads at Q25, called clones with MiXCR and kept productive beta chains. CDR3 protein sequences are deduplicated, and each keeps its most common genes and DNA. In this sample the table shows 600,000 to 750,000 distinct CDR3 sequences, 15% to 20% of which occur a single time. Roughly a sixth of the sample lies in the top ten. Sequencing was done on a sample of blood. The receptors shown here come from a man aged 50 to 59 with Graves' hyperthyroidism.

There are many counts of this clonotype. This sequence joins TRBV2 and TRBJ1-2, with a possible D match to TRBD1 (5 bases). The CDR3 has 14 residues. V lost 1 base and J lost 4, with 10 bases in between. Germline CDR1 and CDR2: SNHLY and FYNNEI. CDR3 sequence reads: CASSEGQQLYGYTF. CDR3 coding DNA: TGTGCCAGCAGTGAAGGACAGCAGCTCTATGGCTACACCTTC. Full variable domain (outside the CDR3, taken from reference TRBV2 and TRBJ1-2): EPEVTQTPSHQVTQMGQEVILRCVPISNHLYFYWYRQILGQKVEFLVSFYNNEISEKSEIFDDQFSVERPDGSNFTLKIRSTKLEDSAMYFCASSEGQQLYGYTFGSGTRLTVV.

This clonotype was counted at least ten times. The chain combines TRBV2 with TRBJ2-1; 8 bases map to TRBD2. Trimming cost V 5 bases and J 6 bases; bases outside gene matches: 15. The CDR3 is 17 amino acids. Germline CDR1 SNHLY, CDR2 FYNNEI. The chain's CDR3 is CASSKLPGLGVGNEQFF. CDR3 nucleotide sequence: TGTGCCAGCAGTAAGCTTCCGGGACTAGGAGTTGGCAATGAGCAGTTCTTC.

This clonotype was seen ten or more times. The rearrangement links TRBV11-2 to TRBJ2-5, with D possibly matching TRBD1 (5 bases). The germline V and J ends were trimmed by 1 base and 0 bases, with 9 bases remaining between them. Germline-derived CDR1 and CDR2 are SGHAT and FQNNGV. CDR3 length: 15 amino acids. The CDR3 DNA reads as TGTGCCAGCAGCTTAGGACAGACAGACCAAGAGACCCAGTACTTC. Its translation: CASSLGQTDQETQYF.

This clonotype was seen ten or more times. The V gene is TRBV11-2, the J gene TRBJ2-3; 8 nucleotides line up with TRBD1. From germline, CDR1 is SGHAT and CDR2 FQNNGV. The ends lost 6 bases at V and 1 base at J; junction bases unmatched: 6. The CDR3 is 15 residues long. The CDR3 sequence is CASRPPGQGTDTQYF. The CDR3 bases are TGTGCCAGCAGACCCCCGGGACAGGGCACAGATACGCAGTATTTT.

Ten or more counts support this clonotype. This chain uses TRBV20-1 with TRBJ2-2; tentative D call: TRBD2 (6 bases). Germline lookup yields CDR1 DFQATT and CDR2 SNEGSKA (reference sequence). The V and J ends lost 5 bases and 7 bases respectively, with 17 bases between them. This CDR3 spans 14 amino acids. CDR3 protein: CSAPDLAEGGELFF. The CDR3 nucleotides are TGCAGTGCTCCTGACTTAGCGGAGGGCGGGGAGCTGTTTTTT.

There are many counts of this clonotype. The J gene is TRBJ2-7, the V gene TRBV12-3 or TRBV12-4; no firm D call. CDR3 size: 13 residues. V shed 2 bases and J shed 4 bases, with 9 bases lying between them. The DNA of the CDR3 is TGTGCCAGCAGTTTATCCGTGCTATACGAGCAGTACTTC. Protein: CASSLSVLYEQYF.

This clonotype was observed at least ten times. J is TRBJ2-5 and V is TRBV12-3 or TRBV12-4, with a weak D call TRBD1 (6 bases). This CDR3 comprises 15 residues. V was cut by 6 bases and J by 2 bases, with 16 bases left in between. Here the CDR3 DNA reads TGTGCCAGCAGCCGGCCCCCTGGGACACAAGAGACCCAGTACTTC. It translates to CASSRPPGTQETQYF.

This clonotype was picked up a small number of times. This chain links TRBV10-3 with TRBJ2-3; 9 bases are shared with TRBD2. Germline V CDR1 and CDR2: ENHRY, SYGVKD. The junction had 8 bases not matched to a gene; V was cut back by 6 bases and J by 4 bases. CDR3 length: 15 residues. The CDR3 loop reads CAISGAGGPADTQYF. CDR3 bases: TGTGCCATCAGCGGCGCGGGAGGGCCCGCAGATACGCAGTATTTT.

There are a few counts of this clonotype. J is TRBJ1-6 and V is TRBV11-2; D is undetermined. This CDR3 contains 15 residues. V lost 1 base and J 5 bases, leaving 9 bases between the germline ends. Germline V gene lookup returns CDR1 SGHAT and CDR2 FQNNGV. Written as DNA, the CDR3 is TGTGCCAGCAGCTTAGTCTCGGGAAATAATTCACCCCTCCACTTT. The encoded protein is CASSLVSGNNSPLHF. The whole variable domain, remainder taken from reference TRBV11-2 and TRBJ1-6, is EAGVAQSPRYKIIEKRQSVAFWCNPISGHATLYWYQQILGQGPKLLIQFQNNGVVDDSQLPKDRFSAERLKGVDSTLKIQPAKLEDSAVYLCASSLVSGNNSPLHFGNGTRLTVT.

This clonotype came up many times. This chain uses TRBV6-1 with TRBJ1-1, with a possible D match to TRBD1 (5 bases). The CDR3 sequence is 13 residues long. In germline, CDR1 is MNHNS, CDR2 SASEGT. V was pared by 11 bases and J by 3 bases, with 16 bases between. Here the CDR3 reads CACRTGTDTEAFF. CDR3 bases: TGTGCCTGCCGGACGGGGACGGACACTGAAGCTTTCTTT.

The chain combines TRBV28 with TRBJ2-5; possible D gene TRBD1, 5 bases. The CDR3 contains 12 residues. Trimming cost V 6 bases and J 6 bases, with 11 bases left between them. CDR1 is MDHEN, CDR2 SYDVKM, per germline. The CDR3 region has the DNA TGTGCCAGCAGACAGGACGATCAGACCCAGTACTTC. Protein product: CASRQDDQTQYF.

The genes are TRBV15 and TRBJ1-1; 9 nucleotides match TRBD1. Germline V lookup: CDR1 LNHNV, CDR2 YYDKDF (reference sequence). The CDR3 contains 13 residues. The junction had 3 bases not matched to a gene; V was cut back by 7 bases and J by 3 bases. The CDR3 DNA reads TGTGCCACCATGGGACAGGGTCACACTGAAGCTTTCTTT. Translated, it gives CATMGQGHTEAFF.

A few counts support this clonotype. The genes are TRBV7-2 and TRBJ2-1; 10 positions agree with TRBD2. The CDR3 extends over 15 amino acids. Looked up from germline, CDR1 is SGHTA and CDR2 is FQGNSA. Trimming cost V 2 bases and J 6 bases; bases outside gene matches: 4. The CDR3 spells CASSLQVAGGNEQFF. CDR3 nucleotides: TGTGCCAGCAGCTTACAAGTAGCGGGAGGCAATGAGCAGTTCTTC.

This clonotype turned up a few times. This chain uses TRBV11-2 with TRBJ2-4; unclear D gene. The V and J ends lost 5 bases and 0 bases respectively, with 8 bases between them. In germline, CDR1 is SGHAT, CDR2 FQNNGV. This CDR3 has 14 residues. CDR3 sequence: CASSQSLAKNIQYF. CDR3 DNA sequence: TGTGCCAGCAGCCAATCATTAGCCAAAAACATTCAGTACTTC.

The CDR3 DNA reads as TGTGCCAGCAGTCTAACCCTTTGGGGTGGAGTTAGTCCCCAAGAGACCCAGTACTTC. This codes for CASSLTLWGGVSPQETQYF. This chain joins TRBV28 and TRBJ2-5; no definite D call. Germline CDR1 reads MDHEN; CDR2 reads SYDVKM. The V end lost 5 bases, the J end lost 1 base, and 26 bases lay between the germline ends. The CDR3 is 19 residues long.

Concerning this clonotype itself: One end of the junction varies from germline; a read error may be responsible. The chain joins TRBV28 to TRBJ1-5; TRBD1 matches 8 bases. CDR3 length: 15 amino acids. From germline, CDR1 is MDHEN and CDR2 SYDVKM. This CDR3 is CASSSPAGGKQPQHF. The CDR3, as DNA: TGTGCCAGCAGTTCTCCTGCAGGGGGCAAGCAGCCCCAGCATTTT. Complete variable domain (other parts from reference TRBV28 and TRBJ1-5): DVKVTQSSRYLVKRTGEKVFLECVQDMDHENMFWYRQDPGLGLRLIYFSYDVKMKEKGDIPEGYSVSREKKERFSLILESASTNQTSMYLCASSSPAGGKQPQHFGDGTRLSIL.

This clonotype was seen many times. The chain carries TRBV27 and TRBJ2-2, with 15 bases that match TRBD2. The CDR3 sequence is 20 residues long. V lost 4 bases and J lost 5; bases outside the gene matches: 14. Germline V gives CDR1 MNHEY, CDR2 SMNVEV (reference sequence). CDR3 region: CASSSTGLAGGPTSTGELFF. CDR3 DNA: TGTGCCAGCAGTTCAACGGGACTAGCGGGAGGTCCGACCTCGACCGGGGAGCTGTTTTTT.